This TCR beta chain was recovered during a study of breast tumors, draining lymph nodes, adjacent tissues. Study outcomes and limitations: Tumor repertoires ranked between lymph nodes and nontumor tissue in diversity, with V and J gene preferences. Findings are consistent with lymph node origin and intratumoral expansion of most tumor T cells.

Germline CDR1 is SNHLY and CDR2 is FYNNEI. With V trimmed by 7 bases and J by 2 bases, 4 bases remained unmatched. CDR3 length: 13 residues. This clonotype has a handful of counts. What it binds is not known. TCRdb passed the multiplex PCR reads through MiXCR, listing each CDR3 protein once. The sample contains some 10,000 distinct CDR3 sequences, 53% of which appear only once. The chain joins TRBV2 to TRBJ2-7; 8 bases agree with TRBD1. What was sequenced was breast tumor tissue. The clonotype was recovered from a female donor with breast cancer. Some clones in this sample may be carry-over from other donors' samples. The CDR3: CASTGGQTYEQYF. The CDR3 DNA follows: TGTGCCAGCACAGGGGGCCAGACCTACGAGCAGTACTTC.